Listed below are T cell receptor beta chains from one sample, sequenced in a study of T cells in Graves' hyperthyroidism and ophthalmopathy. TCRdb re-called the multiplex PCR reads through MiXCR, storing one row per CDR3 protein. The sample has about 52,000 distinct CDR3 sequences, approximately 48% seen once. Sample: blood. The receptors come from a woman aged 45 to 65 with Graves' ophthalmopathy. The CDR3 runs from the conserved cysteine through the conserved F or W. Each record gives: V gene, clone size, D gene, J gene, CDR3 DNA, CDR3 protein. The D gene is left open where the match is weak. Not all rows give a size; the values are once, few, many and, for expanded clones, a class.

TRBV28	many	.	TRBJ1-5	TGTGCCAGCAGTTTACTCAAACTAAGCAATCAGCCCCAGCATTTT	CASSLLKLSNQPQHF
TRBV7-3	many	.	TRBJ2-7	TGTGCCAGCAGCTTTTATTGGCAGGCCTACGAGCAGTACTTC	CASSFYWQAYEQYF
TRBV7-9	.	TRBD2	TRBJ2-2	TGTGCCAGCAGCTTAGGGGAGGGCGTCTACAATGAGCTGTTTTTT	CASSLGEGVYNELFF
TRBV20-1	many	TRBD2	TRBJ2-1	TGCAGTGCTAGAGACCAGACTAGCGGGAGCGTCTTTGCATACAATGAGCAGTTCTTC	CSARDQTSGSVFAYNEQFF
TRBV5-1	many	.	TRBJ1-3	TGCGCCAGCGCGGACGGTGACTCTGGAAACACCATATATTTT	CASADGDSGNTIYF
TRBV6-2/TRBV6-3	many	.	TRBJ1-2	TGTGCCAGCAAACAGTCTAACTATGGCTACACCTTC	CASKQSNYGYTF
TRBV2	medium-sized	TRBD1	TRBJ2-1	TGTGCCAGCAGCCAAGGACAGGGTAATTACAATGAGCAGTTCTTC	CASSQGQGNYNEQFF
TRBV5-6	many	.	TRBJ1-6	TGTGCCAGCAGCTTCTTCAGGACAGATAATTCACCCCTCCACTTT	CASSFFRTDNSPLHF
TRBV6-1	many	.	TRBJ1-5	TGTGCCAGTCTGGGGGTTAGCAATCAGCCCCAGCATTTT	CASLGVSNQPQHF
TRBV20-1	.	TRBD1	TRBJ1-6	TGCAGTGCTCGGGACAGGGGGTGTGGACCCCTCCATTTT	CSARDRGCGPLHF
TRBV28	.	.	TRBJ1-3	TGTGCCAGCAGTACTCAGGGTTCTGGAAACACCATATATTTT	CASSTQGSGNTIYF
TRBV15	medium-sized	.	TRBJ2-1	TGTGCCACCAGCAGAGAGTCAAGGAATGAGCAGTTCTTC	CATSRESRNEQFF
TRBV11-3	.	.	TRBJ2-5	TGTGCCAGCAGCTTGGCCCAGGGAGGCGGAGAGACCCAGTACTTC	CASSLAQGGGETQYF
TRBV12-3/TRBV12-4	many	.	TRBJ1-1	TGTGCCAGCAGCTTAAATCCGGGGGACACTGAAGCTTTCTTT	CASSLNPGDTEAFF